The 25 T cell receptor beta chains given below trace back to one sample, sequenced in a study of identical twins. TCRdb independently ran MiXCR on the 5' RACE reads; one entry per CDR3 protein. The table has roughly 1,500,000 distinct CDR3 sequences, around 29% seen once. Sequencing input: cord blood. Every receptor here comes from a newborn girl in good health.

This clonotype was seen only a few times. The genes are TRBV7-6 and TRBJ2-3; 8 bases fit TRBD2. After removal of 1 base from V and 2 bases from J, the junction contained 14 bases not matched to a gene. The CDR3 loop spans 19 amino acids. Germline values: CDR1 SGHVS, CDR2 FNYEAQ. CDR3 bases: TGTGCCAGCAGCTTAGGTGGTTTGGGGCGGGGGGCCCACACAGATACGCAGTATTTT. Protein sequence: CASSLGGLGRGAHTDTQYF.

The chain uses TRBV7-2 and TRBJ2-5; D not resolved. The end of the DNA fits TRBJ2-1 better, so the J call may be wrong. The CDR3 totals 11 residues. Per the germline V gene, CDR1 is SGHTA and CDR2 is FQGNSA. In DNA form, the CDR3 reads TGTGCCAGCAGCTTACGTGTGACCCAGTTCTTC. This codes for CASSLRVTQFF.

This rearrangement joins TRBV6-1 to TRBJ2-1; TRBD2 matches at 15 bases. The germline gives CDR1 MNHNS, CDR2 SASEGT. CDR3 length: 17 amino acids. J was trimmed by 7 bases and V by 0 bases; bases with no gene match: 4. The CDR3: CASSEALGTSGRNEQFF. The DNA for the CDR3 is TGTGCCAGCAGTGAAGCGCTTGGGACTAGCGGGAGGAATGAGCAGTTCTTC.

This clonotype was seen only a few times. The chain employs TRBV5-1 and TRBJ2-1; 9 nucleotides match TRBD1. The CDR3 contains 16 residues. V gave up 6 bases and J gave up 2 bases; unmatched junction bases: 9. Germline loops: CDR1 SGHRS, CDR2 YFSETQ. CDR3 nucleotide sequence: TGCGCCAGCATCGAGACCGGGACAGGGACCTACAATGAGCAGTTCTTC. Translated: CASIETGTGTYNEQFF.

This CDR3 is CASSIGLVAGGPDTQYF. CDR3 sequence (DNA): TGTGCCAGCAGTATAGGTCTTGTAGCGGGAGGCCCGGATACGCAGTATTTT. The V and J genes are TRBV27 and TRBJ2-3, with TRBD2 matching 10 bases. The CDR3 is 17 amino acids. Per the germline V gene, CDR1 is MNHEY and CDR2 is SMNVEV (reference sequence). After removal of 5 bases from V and 6 bases from J, the junction contained 14 bases not matched to a gene.

This clonotype was found many times. This chain links TRBV28 with TRBJ1-5; 9 bases match TRBD1. This CDR3 comprises 15 residues. Looked up from germline, CDR1 is MDHEN and CDR2 is SYDVKM. With V trimmed by 6 bases and J by 3 bases, 6 bases remained unmatched. Here the CDR3 reads CASSSTGGPNQPQHF. The CDR3 DNA reads as TGTGCCAGCAGCTCTACAGGGGGCCCCAATCAGCCCCAGCATTTT.

This clonotype was picked up a small number of times. The V and J genes are TRBV5-1 and TRBJ1-2, with D unclear. The CDR3 has 16 amino acids. V was pared by 4 bases and J by 4 bases, with 20 bases between. In germline, CDR1 is SGHRS, CDR2 YFSETQ. This CDR3 is CASSGGDFLAGYGYTF. The CDR3 DNA is TGCGCCAGCAGCGGAGGCGACTTCCTGGCGGGCTATGGCTACACCTTC.

The chain carries TRBV20-1 and TRBJ2-3; TRBD2 matches at 12 bases. The length of the CDR3 is 15 residues. CDR1 and CDR2 from the germline V gene are DFQATT and SNEGSKA (reference sequence). After removal of 6 bases from V and 3 bases from J, the junction contained 7 bases not matched to a gene. The CDR3 loop reads CSANPTSGGTDTQYF. CDR3 in DNA: TGCAGTGCCAACCCGACTAGCGGGGGTACAGATACGCAGTATTTT.

Points on this clonotype: A read error is possible here, since a much larger clone lies one base away. The genes are TRBV5-1 and TRBJ2-3, with D tentatively TRBD2 (6 bases). The V gene's germline CDR1 is SGHRS and CDR2 YFSETQ. This CDR3 is built from 13 residues. Here the CDR3 reads CASSLGEDDTQCF. In DNA form, the CDR3 reads TGCGCCAGCAGCTTAGGGGAGGACGATACGCAGTGTTTT.

This clonotype was detected only a few times. The chain couples TRBV11-2 to TRBJ1-5; tentatively, D is TRBD1 (6 bases). Germline lookup yields CDR1 SGHAT and CDR2 FQNNGV. CDR3 length: 15 residues. V lost 5 bases and J 2 bases, leaving 13 bases between the germline ends. The CDR3 DNA sequence: TGTGCCAGCAGCCAGGGATACAGGGGCAATCAGCCCCAGCATTTT. Its translation: CASSQGYRGNQPQHF.

This clonotype was counted only a few times. This chain connects TRBV24-1 to TRBJ1-1, with unresolved D. The CDR3 runs 13 residues. CDR1 and CDR2 from the germline V gene are KGHDR and SFDVKD. Trimming shortened V by 7 bases and J by 1 base, and 9 bases separated the two germline ends. CDR3 sequence reads: CATRAMGNTEAFF. In nucleotides, the CDR3 is TGTGCCACCAGGGCCATGGGGAACACTGAAGCTTTCTTT.

This clonotype was found many times. The rearrangement links TRBV4-2 to TRBJ2-7, with 11 bases aligning to TRBD2. The CDR3 has 16 residues. V trimming: 4 bases; J trimming: 0 bases; junction bases outside the gene matches: 5. Germline V gene data show CDR1 as LGHNA and CDR2 as YNFKEQ. The CDR3, as DNA: TGTGCCAGCAGCCGCAACCTAGCGGGAGGCTCCTACGAGCAGTACTTC. This codes for CASSRNLAGGSYEQYF.

V and J are TRBV20-1 and TRBJ2-1; 10 bases agree with TRBD2. V shed 0 bases, J shed 6 bases, and the junction held 14 bases outside the gene matches. Germline CDR1 reads DFQATT; CDR2 reads SNEGSKA (reference sequence). The CDR3 totals 18 residues. The DNA of the CDR3 is TGCAGTGCTAGAGATTGGGGGCTAGCGGGAGATAAGGGCAATGAGCAGTTCTTC. It translates to CSARDWGLAGDKGNEQFF.

The chain couples TRBV7-2 to TRBJ1-2; possible D gene TRBD1, 5 bases. V was shortened by 3 bases and J by 4 bases, with 18 bases between the two germline ends. Germline-derived CDR1 and CDR2 are SGHTA and FQGNSA. There are 16 residues in the CDR3. The CDR3 sequence: CASSFSNWGGGYGYTF. CDR3 sequence (DNA): TGTGCCAGCAGCTTCTCAAACTGGGGGGGGGGCTATGGCTACACCTTC.

As regards this clonotype: A read error may account for a junction end that differs from germline. The chain links TRBV2 to TRBJ2-7, with 12 bases aligning to TRBD2. Germline V gene sequence: CDR1 SNHLY, CDR2 FYNNEI. CDR3 length equals 13 residues. CDR3 region: CASRTSGSYERYF. CDR3 in DNA: TGTGCCAGCAGGACTAGCGGGAGCTACGAGCGGTACTTC.

This clonotype has a handful of counts. This chain joins TRBV6-4 and TRBJ1-2, with 8 bases that match TRBD1. Germline values: CDR1 MRHNA, CDR2 SNTAGT. This CDR3 comprises 15 residues. Trimming at V came to 0 bases and at J to 4 bases, leaving 4 bases not matched to a gene. CDR3 loop: CASSDSQGAFYGYTF. The CDR3 DNA reads as TGTGCCAGCAGTGACTCTCAGGGGGCATTCTATGGCTACACCTTC.

The chain links TRBV5-1 to TRBJ2-2, with 8 bases aligning to TRBD2. Germline trimming cut 3 bases from V and 2 bases from J; bases unmatched to any gene: 6. This CDR3 is built from 16 residues. CDR1 is SGHRS, CDR2 YFSETQ, per germline. The CDR3 protein is CASSSLSGTNTGELFF. The CDR3, as DNA: TGCGCCAGCAGCTCCCTTAGCGGGACCAACACCGGGGAGCTGTTTTTT.

This chain uses TRBV2 with TRBJ2-1; 15 bases match TRBD2. Germline V gene data show CDR1 as SNHLY and CDR2 as FYNNEI. Trimming removed 8 bases from V and 3 bases from J; junction bases left unmatched: 5. This CDR3 region has 16 residues. CDR3 in DNA: TGTGCCAGCGTTGGACTAGCGGGGGGGATCTACAATGAGCAGTTCTTC. Amino acid sequence: CASVGLAGGIYNEQFF.

The V and J genes are TRBV7-2 and TRBJ2-7; no clear D. CDR1 and CDR2 (germline): SGHTA, FQGNSA. The germline V and J ends were trimmed by 1 base and 7 bases, with 14 bases remaining between them. This CDR3 contains 14 residues. The CDR3: CASSLVQVYNEQYF. The DNA for the CDR3 is TGTGCCAGCAGCTTAGTGCAGGTCTACAATGAGCAGTACTTC.

The chain employs TRBV3-1 and TRBJ2-1; 8 bases agree with TRBD1. The CDR3 is 18 amino acids. The V segment lost 4 bases and the J segment 7 bases; nucleotides outside the gene matches: 18. Germline loops: CDR1 LGHDT, CDR2 YNNKEL (reference sequence). The CDR3 protein is CASSLSPLEQGEGNEQFF. CDR3 DNA sequence: TGTGCCAGCAGCCTATCCCCTTTAGAACAGGGGGAAGGGAATGAGCAGTTCTTC.

V gene TRBV6-5 combines with J gene TRBJ2-7; 11 bases fit TRBD2. CDR1 MNHEY and CDR2 SVGAGI come from the germline V gene. J gave up 2 bases and V 0 bases, and 3 bases lay outside the gene matches. The CDR3 length is 16 residues. CDR3 sequence reads: CASSYSTSGVTYEQYF. In DNA, the CDR3 is TGTGCCAGCAGTTACTCGACTAGCGGGGTAACCTACGAGCAGTACTTC.

Only a few counts were recorded for this clonotype. The genes are TRBV28 and TRBJ2-1; TRBD2 agrees at 14 bases. This CDR3 region has 16 residues. V lost 6 bases and J lost 4; bases outside the gene matches: 5. CDR1 and CDR2 (germline): MDHEN, SYDVKM. The CDR3 coding sequence is TGTGCCAGCAGCAGGACTAGCGGGAGGCCTTACAATGAGCAGTTCTTC. Residues: CASSRTSGRPYNEQFF.

This chain joins TRBV20-1 and TRBJ2-7; 9 nucleotides match TRBD2. The CDR3 is 17 residues long. The germline CDR1 and CDR2 sequences are DFQATT and SNEGSKA (reference sequence). V dropped 2 bases and J dropped 2; count of bases not matched to a gene: 13. Written as DNA, the CDR3 is TGCAGTGCTAGACCCAGAGGGTTAGCGGGGGACCCCTACGAGCAGTACTTC. This translates into CSARPRGLAGDPYEQYF.

V gene TRBV4-1 combines with J gene TRBJ2-1; TRBD2 might be the D (7 bases). The germline gives CDR1 MGHRA, CDR2 YSYEKL. V lost 1 base, J lost 6 bases, and 13 bases lay in between. This CDR3 region has 15 residues. In nucleotides, the CDR3 is TGCGCCAGCAGCCAAGGCCCCCGGGGGGCCAATGAGCAGTTCTTC. This sequence encodes CASSQGPRGANEQFF.

The chain employs TRBV11-1 and TRBJ2-5; TRBD2 aligns across 10 bases. This CDR3 contains 16 residues. V shed 1 base and J 6 bases; nucleotides not matched to a gene: 8. Germline V gene lookup returns CDR1 SGHAT and CDR2 FQDESV (reference sequence). Written as DNA, the CDR3 is TGTGCCAGCAGCTTAGTAAGCGGGGGGGCGTGGAAGACCCAGTACTTC. It codes for CASSLVSGGAWKTQYF. The full variable domain, its missing parts supplied by reference TRBV11-1 and TRBJ2-5, is EAEVAQSPRYKITEKSQAVAFWCDPISGHATLYWYRQILGQGPELLVQFQDESVVDDSQLPKDRFSAERLKGVDSTLKIQPAELGDSAMYLCASSLVSGGAWKTQYFGPGTRLLVL.